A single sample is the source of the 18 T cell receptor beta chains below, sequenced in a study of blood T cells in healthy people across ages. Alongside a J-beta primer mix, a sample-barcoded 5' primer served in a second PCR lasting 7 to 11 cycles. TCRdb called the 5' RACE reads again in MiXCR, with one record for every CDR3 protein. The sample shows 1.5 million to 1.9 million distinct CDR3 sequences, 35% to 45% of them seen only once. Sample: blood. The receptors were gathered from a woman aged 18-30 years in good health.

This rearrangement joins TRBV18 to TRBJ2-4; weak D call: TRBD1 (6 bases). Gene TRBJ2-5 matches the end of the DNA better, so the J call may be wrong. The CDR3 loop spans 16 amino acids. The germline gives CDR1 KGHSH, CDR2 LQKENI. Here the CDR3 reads CASSRSDRNFQETQYF. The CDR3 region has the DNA TGTGCCAGTTCTCGGAGTGACAGGAACTTCCAAGAGACCCAGTACTTC.

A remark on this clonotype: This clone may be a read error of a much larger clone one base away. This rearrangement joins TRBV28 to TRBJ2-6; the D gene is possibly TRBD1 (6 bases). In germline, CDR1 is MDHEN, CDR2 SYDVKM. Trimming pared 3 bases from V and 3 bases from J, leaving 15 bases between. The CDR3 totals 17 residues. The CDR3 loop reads CASSFLGGYFGANVLTF. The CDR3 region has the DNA TGTGCCAGCAGTTTTCTAGGGGGATACTTTGGGGCCAACGTCCTGACTTTC.

CDR3 sequence (DNA): TGTGCCAGCACCCCTCGGGGGGCGGGCACAGATACGCAGTATTTT. This codes for CASTPRGAGTDTQYF. The chain recombines TRBV12-3 or TRBV12-4 with TRBJ2-3, with D possibly TRBD2 on 7 matching bases. The length of the CDR3 is 15 residues. Trimming removed 7 bases at V and 1 base at J, with 15 bases between.

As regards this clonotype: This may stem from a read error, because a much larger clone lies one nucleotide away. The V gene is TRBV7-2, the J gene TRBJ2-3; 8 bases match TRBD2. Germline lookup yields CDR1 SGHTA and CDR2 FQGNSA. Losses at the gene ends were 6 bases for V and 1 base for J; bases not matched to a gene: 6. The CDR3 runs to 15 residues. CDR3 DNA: TGTGCCAGCAGTCCACTAGCGGAGGGCACAGATACGCAGTATTTT. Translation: CASSPLAEGTDTQYF.

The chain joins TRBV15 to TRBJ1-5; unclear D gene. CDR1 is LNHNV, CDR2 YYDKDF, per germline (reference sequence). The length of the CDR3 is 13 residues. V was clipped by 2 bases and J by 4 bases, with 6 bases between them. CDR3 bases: TGTGCCACCAGCAGATTCCCTAATCAGCCCCAGCATTTT. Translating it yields CATSRFPNQPQHF.

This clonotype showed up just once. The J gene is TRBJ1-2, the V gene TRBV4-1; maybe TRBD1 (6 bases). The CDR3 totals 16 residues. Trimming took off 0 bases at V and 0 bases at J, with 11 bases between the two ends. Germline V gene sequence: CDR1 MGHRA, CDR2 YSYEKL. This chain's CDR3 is CASSQDDRFTNYGYTF. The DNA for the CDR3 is TGCGCCAGCAGCCAAGACGACAGGTTCACTAACTATGGCTACACCTTC.

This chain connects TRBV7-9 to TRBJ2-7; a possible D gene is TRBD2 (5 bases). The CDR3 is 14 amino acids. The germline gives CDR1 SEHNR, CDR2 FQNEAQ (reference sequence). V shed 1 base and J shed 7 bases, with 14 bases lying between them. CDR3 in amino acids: CASSLDLPTGEQYF. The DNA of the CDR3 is TGTGCCAGCAGCTTAGATCTGCCGACGGGGGAGCAGTACTTC. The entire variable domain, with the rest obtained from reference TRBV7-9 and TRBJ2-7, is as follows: DTGVSQNPRHKITKRGQNVTFRCDPISEHNRLYWYRQTLGQGPEFLTYFQNEAQLEKSRLLSDRFSAERPKGSFSTLEIQRTEQGDSAMYLCASSLDLPTGEQYFGPGTRLTVT.

For the CDR3, the DNA is TGTGCCAGCAGTTACACAGAGCGCTACGAGCAGTACTTC. This gives the protein CASSYTERYEQYF. The chain carries TRBV6-2 or TRBV6-3 and TRBJ2-4; D call uncertain. The DNA end is more similar to TRBJ2-7, so the J call may be wrong. CDR3 size: 13 residues. Germline V gene data show CDR1 as MNHEY and CDR2 as SVGEGT.

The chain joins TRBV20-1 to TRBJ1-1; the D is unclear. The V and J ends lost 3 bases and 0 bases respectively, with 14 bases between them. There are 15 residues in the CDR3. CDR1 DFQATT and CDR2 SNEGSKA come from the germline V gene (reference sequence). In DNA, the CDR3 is TGCAGTGCTAGGGTGGTTTTGGAGATGAACACTGAAGCTTTCTTT. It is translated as CSARVVLEMNTEAFF.

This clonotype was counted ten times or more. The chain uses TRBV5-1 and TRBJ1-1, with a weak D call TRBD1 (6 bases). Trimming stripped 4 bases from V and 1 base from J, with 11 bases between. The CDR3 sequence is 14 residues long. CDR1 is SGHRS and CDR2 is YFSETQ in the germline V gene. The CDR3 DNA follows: TGCGCCAGCAGCCGCCAGGGGTCGAACACTGAAGCTTTCTTT. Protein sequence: CASSRQGSNTEAFF.

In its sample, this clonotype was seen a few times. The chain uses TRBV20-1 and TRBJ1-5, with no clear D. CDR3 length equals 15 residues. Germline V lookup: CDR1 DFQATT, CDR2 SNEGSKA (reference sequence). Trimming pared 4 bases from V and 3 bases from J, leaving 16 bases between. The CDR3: CSATPTLGINQPQHF. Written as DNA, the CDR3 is TGCAGTGCTACCCCCACCCTAGGGATCAATCAGCCCCAGCATTTT.

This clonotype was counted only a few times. CDR3: CASSPWDDSNQPQHF. For the CDR3, the DNA is TGTGCCAGCAGCCCGTGGGACGATAGCAATCAGCCCCAGCATTTT. The chain recombines TRBV6-5 with TRBJ1-5; TRBD1 is a possible D gene (5 bases). This CDR3 comprises 15 residues. Trimming took 6 bases from V and 0 from J, leaving 12 bases between them. CDR1 and CDR2 (germline): MNHEY, SVGAGI.

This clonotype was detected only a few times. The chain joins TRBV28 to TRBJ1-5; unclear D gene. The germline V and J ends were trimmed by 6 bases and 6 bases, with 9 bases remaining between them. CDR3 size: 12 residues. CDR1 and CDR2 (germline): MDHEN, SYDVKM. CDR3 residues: CASSQDPQPQHF. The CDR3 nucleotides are TGTGCCAGCAGCCAGGACCCTCAGCCCCAGCATTTT. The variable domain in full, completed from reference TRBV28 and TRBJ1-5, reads DVKVTQSSRYLVKRTGEKVFLECVQDMDHENMFWYRQDPGLGLRLIYFSYDVKMKEKGDIPEGYSVSREKKERFSLILESASTNQTSMYLCASSQDPQPQHFGDGTRLSIL.

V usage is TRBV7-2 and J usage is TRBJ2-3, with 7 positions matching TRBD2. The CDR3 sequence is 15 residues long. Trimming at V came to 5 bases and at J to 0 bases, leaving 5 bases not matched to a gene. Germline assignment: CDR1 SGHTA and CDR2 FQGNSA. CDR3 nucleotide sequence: TGTGCCAGCAGCCGCCCTAGCGGAAGCACAGATACGCAGTATTTT. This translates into CASSRPSGSTDTQYF.

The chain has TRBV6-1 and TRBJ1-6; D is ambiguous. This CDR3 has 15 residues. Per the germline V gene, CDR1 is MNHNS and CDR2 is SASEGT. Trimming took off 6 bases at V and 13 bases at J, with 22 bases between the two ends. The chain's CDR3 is CASSEMTTIGQPLHF. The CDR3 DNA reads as TGTGCCAGCAGCGAGATGACTACAATCGGTCAGCCCCTCCACTTT.

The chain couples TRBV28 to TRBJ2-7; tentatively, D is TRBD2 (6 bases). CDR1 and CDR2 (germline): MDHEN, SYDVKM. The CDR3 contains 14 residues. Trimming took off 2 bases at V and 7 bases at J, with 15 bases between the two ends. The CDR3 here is CASSLGASAGEQYF. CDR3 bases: TGTGCCAGCAGTTTAGGGGCTAGCGCCGGGGAGCAGTACTTC.

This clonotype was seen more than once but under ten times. CDR3 sequence: CSAISGTRKYNEQFF. DNA for the CDR3: TGCAGTGCTATATCCGGGACTAGAAAATACAATGAGCAGTTCTTC. The chain recombines TRBV20-1 with TRBJ2-1; 8 bases line up with TRBD2. The CDR3 is 15 amino acids. The J segment lost 4 bases and the V segment lost 4 bases, leaving 9 bases of the junction unmatched. Germline V CDR1 and CDR2: DFQATT, SNEGSKA (reference sequence).

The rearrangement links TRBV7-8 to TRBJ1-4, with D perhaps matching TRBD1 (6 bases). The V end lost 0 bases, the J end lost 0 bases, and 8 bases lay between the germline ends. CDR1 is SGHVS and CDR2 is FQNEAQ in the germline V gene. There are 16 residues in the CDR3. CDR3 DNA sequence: TGTGCCAGCAGCTTAGCGGGACACACAACTAATGAAAAACTGTTTTTT. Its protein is CASSLAGHTTNEKLFF. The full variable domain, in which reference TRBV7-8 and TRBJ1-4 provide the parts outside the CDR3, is GAGVSQSPRYKVAKRGQDVALRCDPISGHVSLFWYQQALGQGPEFLTYFQNEAQLDKSGLPSDRFFAERPEGSVSTLKIQRTQQEDSAVYLCASSLAGHTTNEKLFFGSGTQLSVL.